These T cell receptor beta chains were read from a single sample in a study of vaccination effects on CD4 cells after COVID-19. No cognate antigen is known for these TCRs. Sequenced by immunoSEQ multiplex PCR; TCRdb stores in-frame clones only, minus some. The sample carries about 70,000 clones, over 65% recorded once. Sequencing used CD4+ T cells from PBMCs cultured with HIV peptides, obtained before COVID-19 vaccination. The receptors shown here come from a human donor who had a prior SARS-CoV-2 infection. CDR3s include the opening cysteine and the closing phenylalanine or tryptophan. Each record gives: D gene, J gene, V gene, clone size, CDR3 protein, CDR3 DNA. The D gene is left open where the match is weak. Expanded clones get a size class; other rows say once, few or many, or leave the size out.

D: .
J: TRBJ2-5
V: TRBV11-1
size: .
CDR3: CASSPGETQYF
DNA: TGTGCCAGCAGCCCTGGGGAGACCCAGTACTTC

D: .
J: TRBJ1-4
V: TRBV6-1
size: .
CDR3: CASSDRVMLLEKLFF
DNA: TGTGCCAGCAGTGACAGGGTAATGCTGCTTGAAAAACTGTTTTTT

D: TRBD2
J: TRBJ2-5
V: TRBV9
size: once
CDR3: CASSSGTGLAGEQYF
DNA: TGTGCCAGCAGCTCAGGCACCGGACTAGCGGGAGAACAGTACTTC

D: TRBD1
J: TRBJ1-4
V: TRBV5-4
size: .
CDR3: CASSPGTGVEKLFF
DNA: TGTGCCAGCAGCCCCGGGACAGGGGTTGAAAAACTGTTTTTT

D: .
J: TRBJ2-3
V: TRBV7-9
size: .
CDR3: CASSLAVLSARSTDTQYF
DNA: TGTGCCAGCAGCTTAGCCGTTTTAAGCGCACGAAGCACAGATACGCAGTATTTT

D: TRBD1
J: TRBJ2-2
V: TRBV7-2
size: .
CDR3: CASSPRTGGTGELFF
DNA: TGTGCCAGCAGCCCCCGGACAGGGGGCACCGGGGAGCTGTTTTTT

D: .
J: TRBJ1-6
V: TRBV6-5
size: .
CDR3: CASSRVPYNSPLHF
DNA: TGTGCCAGCAGCAGGGTCCCCTATAATTCACCCCTCCACTTT

D: TRBD1
J: TRBJ2-1
V: TRBV7-3
size: few
CDR3: CASSLLRRQGSYNEQFF
DNA: TGTGCCAGCAGCTTACTCCGCCGACAGGGAAGCTACAATGAGCAGTTCTTC

D: .
J: TRBJ1-2
V: TRBV3-1/TRBV3-2
size: .
CDR3: CASSQVGRGYTF
DNA: TGTGCCAGCAGCCAAGTGGGCCGGGGCTACACCTTC

D: TRBD2
J: TRBJ2-3
V: TRBV9
size: .
CDR3: CASSVVAGGGADTQYF
DNA: TGTGCCAGCAGCGTAGTAGCGGGGGGCGGCGCAGATACGCAGTATTTT

D: .
J: TRBJ1-2
V: TRBV7-2
size: .
CDR3: CASSLEPGLYGYTF
DNA: TGTGCCAGCAGCTTAGAGCCGGGCCTCTATGGCTACACCTTC

D: TRBD1
J: TRBJ2-2
V: TRBV9
size: .
CDR3: CASSPGQGFSHRELFF
DNA: TGTGCCAGCAGCCCTGGACAGGGGTTCTCCCACCGGGAGCTGTTTTTT

D: .
J: TRBJ2-7
V: TRBV3-1/TRBV3-2
size: .
CDR3: CASSRTATYEQYF
DNA: TGTGCCAGCAGCCGTACAGCTACCTACGAGCAGTACTTC

D: TRBD2
J: TRBJ2-1
V: TRBV6-5
size: .
CDR3: CASSSGTSSYNEQFF
DNA: TGTGCCAGCAGCTCCGGGACTAGCTCTTACAATGAGCAGTTCTTC

D: TRBD1
J: TRBJ2-1
V: TRBV7-9
size: few
CDR3: CASSLDRGDNEQFF
DNA: TGTGCCAGCAGCTTAGACAGGGGGGATAATGAGCAGTTCTTC

D: TRBD1
J: TRBJ1-2
V: TRBV2
size: .
CDR3: CASSDADRRGASTF
DNA: TGTGCCAGCAGTGATGCGGACAGGAGGGGGGCCTCCACCTTC

D: .
J: TRBJ2-1
V: TRBV27
size: .
CDR3: CASMTRTRSGYNEQFF
DNA: TGTGCCAGCATGACGAGAACTAGATCTGGGTACAATGAGCAGTTCTTC

D: TRBD1
J: TRBJ1-2
V: TRBV9
size: once
CDR3: CASSGSWDSLNYGYTF
DNA: TGTGCCAGCAGCGGGAGCTGGGACAGCCTTAACTATGGCTACACCTTC

D: .
J: TRBJ2-3
V: TRBV9
size: .
CDR3: CASSVTSEEADTQYF
DNA: TGTGCCAGCAGCGTAACTAGTGAGGAGGCAGATACGCAGTATTTT

D: .
J: TRBJ1-2
V: TRBV5-1
size: few
CDR3: CASSPTSGGYGYTF
DNA: TGCGCCAGCAGCCCCACAAGCGGTGGCTATGGCTACACCTTC

D: TRBD2
J: TRBJ2-1
V: TRBV18
size: .
CDR3: CASSPSLAGGGTLPYNEQFF
DNA: TGTGCCAGCTCACCCTCACTAGCGGGAGGTGGAACCCTGCCCTACAATGAGCAGTTCTTC

D: .
J: TRBJ2-7
V: TRBV29-1
size: .
CDR3: CSAGERSYEQYF
DNA: TGCAGCGCAGGGGAGAGATCCTACGAGCAGTACTTC

D: TRBD2
J: TRBJ2-5
V: TRBV6-2/TRBV6-3
size: .
CDR3: CASSYSKRDYQETQYF
DNA: TGTGCCAGCAGTTACTCTAAGCGGGACTACCAAGAGACCCAGTACTTC

D: TRBD1
J: TRBJ2-2
V: TRBV18
size: .
CDR3: CASSPQAGGRTGELFF
DNA: TGTGCCAGCTCACCCCAAGCAGGGGGACGCACCGGGGAGCTGTTTTTT

D: TRBD2
J: TRBJ2-1
V: TRBV18
size: .
CDR3: CASSQGLADYNEQFF
DNA: TGTGCCAGCTCACAGGGACTAGCGGATTACAATGAGCAGTTCTTC

D: TRBD1
J: TRBJ1-1
V: TRBV18
size: .
CDR3: CASSRTGPVRTEAFF
DNA: TGTGCCAGCTCAAGGACAGGGCCGGTGAGGACTGAAGCTTTCTTT